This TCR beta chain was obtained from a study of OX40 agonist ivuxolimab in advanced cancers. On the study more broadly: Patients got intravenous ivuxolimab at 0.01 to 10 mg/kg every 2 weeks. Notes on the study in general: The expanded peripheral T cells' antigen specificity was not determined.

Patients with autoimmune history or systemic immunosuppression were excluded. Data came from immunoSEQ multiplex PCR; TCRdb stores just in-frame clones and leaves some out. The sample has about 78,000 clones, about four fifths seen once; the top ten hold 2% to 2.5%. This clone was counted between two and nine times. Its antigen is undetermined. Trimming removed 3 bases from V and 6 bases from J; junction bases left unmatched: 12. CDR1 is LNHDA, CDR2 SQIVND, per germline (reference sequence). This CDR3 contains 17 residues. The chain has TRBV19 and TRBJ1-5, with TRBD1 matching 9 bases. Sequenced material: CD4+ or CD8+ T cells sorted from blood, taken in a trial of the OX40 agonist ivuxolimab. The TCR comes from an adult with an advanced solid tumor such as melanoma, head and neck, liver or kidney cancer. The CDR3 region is CASSMRTPTGGRQPQHF. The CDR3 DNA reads TGTGCCAGTAGTATGAGGACCCCTACAGGGGGCCGTCAGCCCCAGCATTTT.